The sequence of this TCR beta chain was determined in a study of cytomegalovirus exposure and HLA in healthy donors. Study-wide results and caveats: Indistinguishable V segments such as TRBV6-2 and TRBV6-3 were excluded.

PCR used 60 Vbeta primers and 13 Jbeta primers. Profiling relied on immunoSEQ multiplex PCR, and the TCRdb table lists in-frame clones only, not all of them. The sample contains over 80,000 clones, 55% to 75% of which appear only once. As concerns this clone: What it recognizes is unknown.

V lost 2 bases, J lost 5 bases, and 8 bases lay in between. CDR1 SGHTA and CDR2 FQGNSA come from the germline V gene. This CDR3 region has 13 residues. This chain connects TRBV7-2 to TRBJ2-3, with D perhaps matching TRBD2 (6 bases). The TCR originated in a woman aged 18-29 years in good health and CMV-seropositive. Input material: PBMCs. The CDR3 is CASSLRRGDTQYF. The CDR3 DNA reads as TGTGCCAGCAGCTTAAGGAGGGGAGATACGCAGTATTTT.